This T cell receptor (beta chain) was recovered during a study of radiation and T cells in renal cell carcinoma. Study observations and caveats: Compared with controls, irradiated tumors had more, larger dominant CDR3 motifs. In nephrectomy-only tumors, top 100 clonotypes averaged approximately 40%, versus about 50% irradiated.

Sample treatment: treatment-naive control, cytoreductive nephrectomy. Treatment-naive patients without radiation supplied the control tumors at nephrectomy. Notes on this clone: Its antigen is unknown.

Measured with immunoSEQ multiplex PCR; TCRdb has only the in-frame clones, and not every one. In the table there are 14,000 to 15,000 clones, roughly 60% of which are singletons. There are 15 residues in the CDR3. The V gene's germline CDR1 is SSHAT and CDR2 FNYEAQ (reference sequence). The J segment lost 6 bases and the V segment lost 2 bases, leaving 4 bases of the junction unmatched. The sequences come from tumor tissue, collected from a patient whose treatment was nephrectomy without radiotherapy. The chain recombines TRBV7-7 with TRBJ2-1; 10 bases fit TRBD2. The TCR originated in a man between 60 and 75 years old with renal cell carcinoma. CDR3 sequence: CASSLLTSGLNEQFF. CDR3 bases: TGTGCCAGCAGCTTACTGACTAGCGGGCTCAATGAGCAGTTCTTC.